The rows below give T cell receptor beta chains drawn from one sample of a study of cytomegalovirus exposure and HLA in healthy donors. This table comes from immunoSEQ multiplex PCR, and its TCRdb copy is limited to in-frame clones, with some not included. The profile covers 200,000 to 250,000 clones, with 65% to 80% appearing a single time and less than 2% taken by the ten largest. Sequencing was performed on PBMCs. The receptors shown here come from a man between 45 and 60 years old in good health and CMV-seronegative. The CDR3 runs from the conserved cysteine through the conserved F or W. Each record gives: J gene, V gene, clone size, D gene, CDR3 protein, CDR3 DNA. The D gene is left open where the match is weak. The listing skips clone size in some rows; elsewhere it reads once, few, many or a size class.

J: TRBJ2-1
V: TRBV5-4
size: -
D: TRBD2
CDR3: CASSLTSGRENEQFF
DNA: TGTGCCAGCAGTTTGACTAGCGGGCGCGAGAATGAGCAGTTCTTC

J: TRBJ1-3
V: TRBV7-9
size: -
D: TRBD1
CDR3: CASSLGDRKSSGNTIYF
DNA: TGTGCCAGCAGCTTAGGGGACAGGAAGAGCTCTGGAAACACCATATATTTT

J: TRBJ2-7
V: TRBV7-9
size: -
D: TRBD1
CDR3: CASSFGQGYHEQYF
DNA: TGTGCCAGCAGCTTCGGACAGGGGTACCACGAGCAGTACTTC

J: TRBJ2-7
V: TRBV15
size: -
D: TRBD2
CDR3: CATSLASGTYEQYF
DNA: TGTGCCACCAGCCTTGCTAGCGGAACCTACGAGCAGTACTTC

J: TRBJ2-3
V: TRBV27
size: -
D: TRBD1
CDR3: CASRGRGLNTQYF
DNA: TGTGCCAGCAGGGGAAGGGGGCTTAATACGCAGTATTTT

J: TRBJ2-5
V: TRBV6-5
size: -
D: -
CDR3: CASSYSGREETQYF
DNA: TGTGCCAGCAGTTACTCGGGCAGGGAAGAGACCCAGTACTTC

J: TRBJ1-5
V: TRBV19
size: few
D: TRBD1
CDR3: CASSRGQGAQGNQPQHF
DNA: TGTGCCAGTAGTCGGGGACAGGGGGCGCAGGGCAATCAGCCCCAGCATTTT

J: TRBJ2-2
V: TRBV27
size: -
D: -
CDR3: CASSPRGRGTGELFF
DNA: TGTGCCAGCAGTCCCCGCGGCAGGGGAACCGGGGAGCTGTTTTTT

J: TRBJ1-6
V: TRBV7-9
size: -
D: -
CDR3: CASSLGQAYSPLHF
DNA: TGTGCCAGCAGCTTGGGACAAGCCTATTCACCCCTCCACTTT

J: TRBJ2-7
V: TRBV4-2
size: -
D: TRBD2
CDR3: CASSQEGLALNYEQYF
DNA: TGTGCCAGCAGCCAAGAGGGACTAGCATTGAACTACGAGCAGTACTTC

J: TRBJ2-2
V: TRBV9
size: few
D: -
CDR3: CASSVDGAGELFF
DNA: TGTGCCAGCAGCGTAGACGGTGCCGGGGAGCTGTTTTTT

J: TRBJ2-3
V: TRBV19
size: -
D: -
CDR3: CASSTPQVGVVREDSTDTQYF
DNA: TGTGCCAGTAGTACCCCTCAAGTGGGAGTCGTAAGGGAGGATAGCACAGATACGCAGTATTTT

J: TRBJ1-2
V: TRBV27
size: -
D: TRBD1
CDR3: CASSSEQGEDGYTF
DNA: TGTGCCAGCAGTTCAGAACAGGGGGAGGATGGCTACACCTTC

J: TRBJ1-1
V: TRBV28
size: few
D: TRBD1
CDR3: CASSLPGGRHSANTEAFF
DNA: TGTGCCAGCAGTTTACCAGGGGGGAGACACTCAGCAAACACTGAAGCTTTCTTT

J: TRBJ1-1
V: TRBV6-5
size: -
D: -
CDR3: CASSSEEERMNTEAFF
DNA: TGTGCCAGCAGTTCTGAGGAAGAGAGGATGAACACTGAAGCTTTCTTT

J: TRBJ1-1
V: TRBV2
size: -
D: -
CDR3: CASSAWHRNTEAFF
DNA: TGTGCCAGCAGTGCATGGCACCGAAACACTGAAGCTTTCTTT

J: TRBJ2-1
V: TRBV2
size: -
D: -
CDR3: CASSGAGAGVYNEQFF
DNA: TGTGCCAGCAGTGGAGCCGGGGCAGGGGTCTACAATGAGCAGTTCTTC

J: TRBJ1-5
V: TRBV30
size: -
D: -
CDR3: CAWSQRGLTRARQPQHF
DNA: TGTGCCTGGAGTCAACGGGGACTCACAAGGGCCCGCCAGCCCCAGCATTTT

J: TRBJ1-1
V: TRBV5-4
size: -
D: -
CDR3: CASSESTKEGTEAFF
DNA: TGTGCCAGCAGCGAATCGACCAAGGAGGGCACTGAAGCTTTCTTT

J: TRBJ1-5
V: TRBV4-1
size: -
D: TRBD1
CDR3: CASSRTGDQPQHF
DNA: TGCGCCAGCAGCAGGACAGGGGATCAGCCCCAGCATTTT

J: TRBJ2-5
V: TRBV19
size: -
D: -
CDR3: CASSIGEQETQYF
DNA: TGTGCCAGTAGTATAGGGGAGCAAGAGACCCAGTACTTC

J: TRBJ2-3
V: TRBV27
size: few
D: -
CDR3: CASSLEGRFADTQYF
DNA: TGTGCCAGCAGTTTGGAGGGGAGGTTCGCAGATACGCAGTATTTT

J: TRBJ2-1
V: TRBV2
size: -
D: -
CDR3: CASSDEDEQFF
DNA: TGTGCCAGCAGTGACGAGGATGAGCAGTTCTTC

J: TRBJ2-1
V: TRBV28
size: -
D: -
CDR3: CASTQPGLRSYNEQFF
DNA: TGTGCCAGCACCCAGCCGGGGTTACGCTCCTACAATGAGCAGTTCTTC

J: TRBJ2-3
V: TRBV7-3
size: few
D: TRBD1
CDR3: CASSVSTGGGTDTQYF
DNA: TGTGCCAGCAGCGTCTCGACAGGGGGCGGCACAGATACGCAGTATTTT

J: TRBJ2-5
V: TRBV7-9
size: -
D: TRBD2
CDR3: CASSPGVSGAQETQYF
DNA: TGTGCCAGCAGCCCAGGGGTTAGCGGGGCCCAAGAGACCCAGTACTTC

J: TRBJ1-2
V: TRBV30
size: -
D: -
CDR3: CAWRKRGAWGYGYTF
DNA: TGTGCCTGGAGAAAGCGGGGGGCGTGGGGCTATGGCTACACCTTC

J: TRBJ2-7
V: TRBV10-3
size: -
D: -
CDR3: CAVQGSEQYF
DNA: TGTGCCGTACAGGGTTCCGAGCAGTACTTC

J: TRBJ1-1
V: TRBV28
size: once
D: TRBD1
CDR3: CASSSGTAMNTEAFF
DNA: TGTGCCAGCAGCTCTGGGACAGCTATGAACACTGAAGCTTTCTTT

J: TRBJ2-1
V: TRBV5-1
size: -
D: TRBD1
CDR3: CASSDRGFYNEQFF
DNA: TGCGCCAGCAGCGACAGGGGCTTCTACAATGAGCAGTTCTTC

J: TRBJ1-2
V: TRBV4-1
size: -
D: -
CDR3: CASSQERVGGGYGYTF
DNA: TGCGCCAGCAGCCAAGAAAGGGTCGGGGGTGGCTATGGCTACACCTTC

J: TRBJ2-1
V: TRBV7-3
size: once
D: -
CDR3: CASSTPGGQQFF
DNA: TGTGCCAGCAGCACCCCCGGGGGTCAGCAGTTCTTC

J: TRBJ2-2
V: TRBV5-4
size: -
D: -
CDR3: CASSFFFGGNTGELFF
DNA: TGTGCCAGCAGCTTTTTCTTCGGAGGGAACACCGGGGAGCTGTTTTTT

J: TRBJ2-7
V: TRBV7-2
size: -
D: TRBD1
CDR3: CASSLEPGQYYEQYF
DNA: TGTGCCAGCAGCTTGGAACCGGGACAGTACTACGAGCAGTACTTC

J: TRBJ2-3
V: TRBV7-6
size: -
D: TRBD1
CDR3: CASSPGQGADTQYF
DNA: TGTGCCAGCAGCCCGGGACAGGGAGCAGATACGCAGTATTTT

J: TRBJ2-3
V: TRBV7-9
size: -
D: -
CDR3: CASSPLDLATDTQYF
DNA: TGTGCCAGCAGCCCTTTAGACCTAGCAACAGATACGCAGTATTTT

J: TRBJ1-1
V: TRBV5-1
size: -
D: TRBD1
CDR3: CASSSRDRGVGTEAFF
DNA: TGCGCCAGCAGCTCCCGGGACAGGGGGGTGGGCACTGAAGCTTTCTTT

J: TRBJ2-1
V: TRBV30
size: once
D: TRBD1
CDR3: CAWSVTGDHNEQFF
DNA: TGTGCCTGGAGTGTAACAGGGGACCACAATGAGCAGTTCTTC

J: TRBJ1-4
V: TRBV9
size: -
D: -
CDR3: CASSARLENEKLFF
DNA: TGTGCCAGCAGCGCCCGGCTGGAGAATGAAAAACTGTTTTTT

J: TRBJ2-7
V: TRBV6-1
size: few
D: -
CDR3: CASTGLKSSYEQYF
DNA: TGTGCCAGCACGGGACTTAAAAGCTCCTACGAGCAGTACTTC

J: TRBJ2-7
V: TRBV30
size: -
D: TRBD1
CDR3: CAWSPRTGGPYEQYF
DNA: TGTGCCTGGAGTCCTAGGACAGGGGGCCCCTACGAGCAGTACTTC

J: TRBJ2-1
V: TRBV6-1
size: -
D: -
CDR3: CASSSTSSSYNEQFF
DNA: TGTGCCAGCAGTTCTACTAGCAGCTCCTACAATGAGCAGTTCTTC

J: TRBJ2-6
V: TRBV9
size: few
D: TRBD1
CDR3: CASSATGGLLGANVLTF
DNA: TGTGCCAGCAGCGCGACAGGGGGGCTCTTGGGGGCCAACGTCCTGACTTTC

J: TRBJ2-5
V: TRBV15
size: few
D: TRBD1
CDR3: CATSRADRAEETQYF
DNA: TGTGCCACCAGCAGAGCGGACAGGGCGGAGGAGACCCAGTACTTC

J: TRBJ1-3
V: TRBV7-3
size: -
D: -
CDR3: CASSFDGGAGNTIYF
DNA: TGTGCCAGCAGCTTTGACGGCGGGGCCGGAAACACCATATATTTT

J: TRBJ1-2
V: TRBV5-1
size: few
D: -
CDR3: CASSKGQSNYGYTF
DNA: TGCGCCAGCAGCAAGGGACAATCGAACTATGGCTACACCTTC

J: TRBJ2-2
V: TRBV4-2
size: -
D: TRBD2
CDR3: CASSQATGLAGDTGELFF
DNA: TGTGCCAGCAGCCAAGCCACCGGACTAGCGGGGGACACCGGGGAGCTGTTTTTT

J: TRBJ2-7
V: TRBV28
size: -
D: TRBD1
CDR3: CASSTRTGPRQYF
DNA: TGTGCCAGCAGTACCCGGACAGGTCCCCGGCAGTACTTC

J: TRBJ1-4
V: TRBV4-1
size: -
D: TRBD1
CDR3: CASSRQSGGRGEKLFF
DNA: TGCGCCAGCAGCCGACAATCAGGGGGGCGGGGTGAAAAACTGTTTTTT

J: TRBJ1-1
V: TRBV10-1
size: once
D: -
CDR3: CASSESSGLNTEAFF
DNA: TGCGCCAGCAGTGAGTCGAGTGGGCTGAACACTGAAGCTTTCTTT